The 8 T cell receptor beta chains below come from one sample, sequenced in a study of T cell responses to AZD1222 COVID-19 vaccine. Here immunoSEQ multiplex PCR was the method, and the copy in TCRdb shows in-frame clones only, minus some. Here the sample spans over 60,000 clones, 87% being singletons. Sequences were derived from peripheral blood, sampled on day 0 of AZD1222 vaccination. These receptors all come from an adult in good health.

V usage is TRBV5-1 and J usage is TRBJ2-2; TRBD1 matches at 9 bases. CDR3 size: 14 residues. V lost 5 bases to trimming and J lost 9 bases; unmatched junction nucleotides: 8. CDR1 is SGHRS and CDR2 is YFSETQ in the germline V gene. The CDR3: CASRPGQGSWELFF. Written as DNA, the CDR3 is TGCGCCAGCAGGCCCGGACAGGGGTCCTGGGAGCTGTTTTTT. Full variable domain (missing parts from reference TRBV5-1 and TRBJ2-2): KAGVTQTPRYLIKTRGQQVTLSCSPISGHRSVSWYQQTPGQGLQFLFEYFSETQRNKGNFPGRFSGRQFSNSRSEMNVSTLELGDSALYLCASRPGQGSWELFFGEGSRLTVL.

This clone was recorded many times. The chain employs TRBV10-2 and TRBJ1-3, with D possibly TRBD1 on 5 matching bases. V lost 8 bases, J lost 0 bases, and 14 bases lay in between. CDR1 is WSHSY and CDR2 is SAAADI in the germline V gene. The CDR3 is made up of 15 amino acids. The DNA of the CDR3 is TGCGCCAGCGGGCTCGGGGGTATCTCTGGAAACACCATATATTTT. Its protein is CASGLGGISGNTIYF.

This chain connects TRBV7-2 to TRBJ1-6, with 7 bases aligning to TRBD1. This CDR3 is built from 17 residues. Germline values: CDR1 SGHTA, CDR2 FQGNSA. With 5 bases clipped from V and 0 bases from J, the junction kept 7 bases outside the gene matches. The CDR3 DNA reads TGTGCCAGCAGCCTTAGGGGACAGAACTCCTATAATTCACCCCTCCACTTT. Translated: CASSLRGQNSYNSPLHF.

The V call is TRBV14, the J call TRBJ2-3; D ambiguous. CDR1 is SGHDN, CDR2 FVKESK, per germline. The V and J ends lost 4 bases and 4 bases respectively, with 12 bases between them. The CDR3 is 14 amino acids. The DNA for the CDR3 is TGTGCCAGCAGCCCGGGCTATCCCCCAGATACGCAGTATTTT. Amino acid sequence: CASSPGYPPDTQYF.

The chain carries TRBV5-4 and TRBJ2-5; D is unclear. The ends were cut back, 2 bases at V and 5 bases at J, with 13 bases in the middle. This CDR3 region has 14 residues. CDR1 and CDR2 (germline): SGHNT, YYREEE (reference sequence). CDR3 sequence: CASSFQGYGETQYF. Written as DNA, the CDR3 is TGTGCCAGCAGCTTTCAAGGGTACGGCGAGACCCAGTACTTC.

This sequence joins TRBV7-3 and TRBJ2-2, with a tentative D call TRBD1 (6 bases). The CDR3 is 17 residues long. Germline V CDR1 and CDR2: SGHTA, FQGTGA. The V gene lost 4 bases and the J gene lost 2 bases, with 17 bases spanning the gap. CDR3 sequence reads: CASSSKQGGGNTGELFF. The CDR3 DNA reads as TGTGCCAGCAGCTCCAAACAGGGTGGGGGAAACACCGGGGAGCTGTTTTTT.

V gene TRBV30 combines with J gene TRBJ1-3, with 7 nucleotides matching TRBD1. The CDR3 is made up of 14 amino acids. The germline gives CDR1 GTSNPN, CDR2 SVGIG (reference sequence). With V trimmed by 1 base and J by 3 bases, 3 bases remained unmatched. As DNA, the CDR3 is TGTGCCTGGAGTGGGGGACAGATTGGAAACACCATATATTTT. Translation: CAWSGGQIGNTIYF.

A single count supports this clone. V is TRBV2 and J is TRBJ2-1; 9 positions agree with TRBD2. CDR3 length equals 13 residues. Germline V gives CDR1 SNHLY, CDR2 FYNNEI. J gave up 7 bases and V 4 bases, and 2 bases lay outside the gene matches. CDR3 sequence reads: CASSAGLANEQFF. In DNA form, the CDR3 reads TGTGCCAGCAGTGCAGGACTAGCGAATGAGCAGTTCTTC.